Listed below are T cell receptor beta chains from one sample, sequenced in a study of blood T cell repertoires in COVID-19. This table comes from immunoSEQ multiplex PCR, and its TCRdb copy is limited to in-frame clones, with some not included. The sample yields 250,000 to 350,000 clones, 90% seen once. The specimen was PBMCs or T cells enriched from blood (not recorded which). Every receptor here comes from a woman under 30 with acute COVID-19. Both conserved end residues are part of each CDR3. D genes are given only for firm matches. Clone size is stated in some rows and not others, as once, few, many or a class when expanded.

j_call | clone_size | d_call | v_call | cdr3_aa | cdr3_nt
TRBJ2-2 | - | TRBD2 | TRBV28 | CASSRRKKSGRDTGELFF | TGTGCCAGCAGTAGACGAAAAAAAAGCGGGAGGGACACCGGGGAGCTGTTTTTT
TRBJ2-3 | - | TRBD2 | TRBV2 | CASGGLAGESHTQYF | TGTGCCAGCGGAGGACTAGCGGGAGAATCGCATACGCAGTATTTT
TRBJ1-4 | - | TRBD1 | TRBV5-1 | CASSLGQGSTNEKLFF | TGCGCCAGCAGCTTGGGACAGGGATCAACTAATGAAAAACTGTTTTTT
TRBJ2-4 | - | TRBD2 | TRBV30 | CAWRWEGTKNIQYF | TGTGCCTGGAGATGGGAGGGTACCAAAAACATTCAGTACTTC
TRBJ2-2 | - | TRBD2 | TRBV11-1 | CASSLGLTNTGELFF | TGTGCCAGCAGCTTGGGACTAACGAACACCGGGGAGCTGTTTTTT
TRBJ2-7 | - | - | TRBV6-5 | CASSYPTGAGSYEQYF | TGTGCCAGCAGTTACCCCACCGGCGCGGGGAGTTACGAGCAGTACTTC
TRBJ2-6 | - | - | TRBV5-1 | CASSSTHRSGANVLTF | TGCGCCAGCAGCTCCACCCATAGATCTGGGGCCAACGTCCTGACTTTC
TRBJ2-7 | - | TRBD2 | TRBV2 | CASSDRLAGVIQYEQYF | TGTGCCAGCAGTGATCGGCTAGCGGGAGTAATCCAGTACGAGCAGTACTTC
TRBJ1-1 | - | - | TRBV11-3 | CASSLVGRAEAFF | TGTGCCAGCAGCTTAGTGGGTCGGGCTGAAGCTTTCTTT
TRBJ2-3 | once | TRBD2 | TRBV5-1 | CASSLAGEDTQYF | TGCGCCAGCAGCCTAGCGGGAGAAGATACGCAGTATTTT
TRBJ1-6 | - | - | TRBV5-1 | CASGLGEYSPLHF | TGCGCCAGCGGACTTGGGGAGTATTCACCCCTCCACTTT
TRBJ2-7 | - | TRBD2 | TRBV10-3 | CAITAGEGYEQYF | TGTGCCATCACCGCGGGAGAGGGGTACGAGCAGTACTTC
TRBJ2-7 | - | - | TRBV12-3/TRBV12-4 | CASSLNRVYEQYF | TGTGCCAGCAGTTTAAACAGGGTATACGAGCAGTACTTC
TRBJ1-1 | - | - | TRBV5-6 | CASNDGAVEAFF | TGTGCCAGCAACGATGGGGCGGTTGAAGCTTTCTTT
TRBJ2-1 | - | TRBD1 | TRBV2 | CASSERGRPDEQFF | TGTGCCAGCAGTGAAAGGGGGCGCCCCGATGAGCAGTTCTTC
TRBJ2-3 | - | - | TRBV7-9 | CASSLKDTQYF | TGTGCCAGCAGCCTAAAGGATACGCAGTATTTT
TRBJ2-1 | - | - | TRBV27 | CASSLRSGSGYNEQFF | TGTGCCAGCAGTTTAAGATCGGGATCGGGGTACAATGAGCAGTTCTTC
TRBJ2-1 | - | TRBD1 | TRBV11-3 | CASSSQSGTAYNEQFF | TGTGCCAGCAGCTCCCAATCCGGGACAGCATACAATGAGCAGTTCTTC
TRBJ1-4 | - | TRBD1 | TRBV28 | CASSSDRGDEKLFF | TGTGCCAGCAGCTCAGACAGGGGGGATGAAAAACTGTTTTTT
TRBJ1-1 | - | TRBD1 | TRBV5-1 | CASSSGGTEAFF | TGCGCCAGCAGCTCAGGGGGCACTGAAGCTTTCTTT
TRBJ2-7 | - | - | TRBV7-9 | CASSSGVVPYEQYF | TGTGCCAGCAGCTCCGGTGTGGTACCCTACGAGCAGTACTTC
TRBJ1-1 | - | - | TRBV6-5 | CASSSPPGANTEAFF | TGTGCCAGCAGTTCCCCCCCGGGTGCGAACACTGAAGCTTTCTTT